The sequence of this T cell receptor (beta chain) was determined in a study of cytomegalovirus exposure and HLA in healthy donors. Study observations and caveats: Later work found most CMV-associated TCR beta chains apparently HLA-restricted. Later genetic work tied a missense DCLRE1C variant to beta-chain V and J trimming. Certain indistinguishable V segments, among them TRBV6-2 and TRBV6-3, were excluded. Later analysis placed DRB1 highest and HLA-C lowest in TCR association rates, which differed by HLA locus.

PCR amplification relied on 60 Vbeta primers (plus 13 Jbeta primers). This table comes from immunoSEQ multiplex PCR, and its TCRdb copy is limited to in-frame clones, with some not included. Of some 170,000 clones listed, 81% are singletons. This clone was seen a handful of times. Its matching antigen is unknown. From germline, CDR1 is LNHDA and CDR2 SQIVND (reference sequence). Trimming pared 1 base from V and 4 bases from J, leaving 11 bases between. The CDR3 sequence is 16 residues long. Sequences were obtained from PBMCs. The TCR originated in a young woman in good health and CMV-seropositive. The chain employs TRBV19 and TRBJ1-6; D is uncertain. CDR3 in amino acids: CASSIAGIQYNSPLHF. The CDR3 DNA is TGTGCCAGTAGTATAGCGGGGATTCAGTATAATTCACCCCTCCACTTT.